Listed below are T cell receptor beta chains from one sample, sequenced in a study of blood T cell repertoires in COVID-19. Some clones are missing from TCRdb's copy, which holds only in-frame ones; the method was immunoSEQ multiplex PCR. The table has tens of thousands of clones, around 85% seen once. Sequencing was carried out using peripheral blood. The receptors were sampled from a human donor in a cohort sampled during active COVID-19. Both conserved end residues are part of each CDR3. Each record gives: V gene, D gene, clone size, J gene, CDR3 protein, CDR3 DNA. D genes are given only for firm matches. Clone size is shown for a subset of rows, as once, few, many or a class of expanded clone.

TRBV9	NA	NA	TRBJ1-2	CASSVWGGGYTF	TGTGCCAGCAGCGTATGGGGAGGAGGCTACACCTTC
TRBV6-4	TRBD1	NA	TRBJ2-2	CASSAGGVDTGELFF	TGTGCCAGCAGTGCAGGGGGAGTAGACACCGGGGAGCTGTTTTTT
TRBV2	TRBD2	NA	TRBJ2-7	CASSVASGRAPSYEQYF	TGTGCCAGCAGTGTCGCTAGCGGGAGGGCCCCCTCCTACGAGCAGTACTTC
TRBV6-2/TRBV6-3	TRBD1	NA	TRBJ1-5	CASSYPGTVNQPQHF	TGTGCCAGCAGTTACCCCGGGACAGTTAATCAGCCCCAGCATTTT
TRBV5-1	TRBD1	NA	TRBJ2-1	CASSLPTGGNEQFF	TGCGCCAGCAGCCTGCCGACAGGGGGGAATGAGCAGTTCTTC
TRBV12-3/TRBV12-4	NA	NA	TRBJ1-1	CASSFNRDTEAFF	TGTGCCAGCAGTTTTAACAGGGACACTGAAGCTTTCTTT
TRBV7-2	NA	few	TRBJ1-2	CASSPGKGPYGYTF	TGTGCCAGCAGCCCCGGAAAGGGGCCCTATGGCTACACCTTC
TRBV21-1	NA	few	TRBJ2-3	CASSKPIRRLKPGQGHGGTQYF	TGTGCCAGCAGCAAACCAATTCGTCGACTAAAACCGGGACAGGGTCATGGTGGGACGCAGTATTTT
TRBV30	NA	NA	TRBJ2-5	CAWSGSRFETQYF	TGTGCCTGGAGTGGTTCCAGGTTCGAGACCCAGTACTTC
TRBV27	NA	NA	TRBJ1-5	CASSYLPGQPQHF	TGTGCCAGCAGTTATCTTCCAGGTCAGCCCCAGCATTTT
TRBV28	NA	NA	TRBJ1-1	CASSLSLSSYTEAFF	TGTGCCAGCAGTTTATCCCTTTCGAGCTACACTGAAGCTTTCTTT
TRBV7-3	TRBD2	NA	TRBJ2-1	CASSTLRGEGRNEQFF	TGTGCCAGCAGCACCTTACGCGGGGAGGGCCGAAATGAGCAGTTCTTC
TRBV6-2/TRBV6-3	TRBD2	NA	TRBJ2-1	CASSYSSGSVGYNEQFF	TGTGCCAGCAGTTATTCTAGCGGGAGTGTGGGGTACAATGAGCAGTTCTTC
TRBV11-3	NA	NA	TRBJ1-1	CASSLGRFTEAFF	TGTGCCAGCAGCTTGGGGCGCTTCACTGAAGCTTTCTTT
TRBV5-4	TRBD1	NA	TRBJ1-1	CASSTPSGQGLAFF	TGTGCCAGCAGTACCCCGTCCGGACAGGGGTTAGCTTTCTTT
TRBV28	TRBD1	NA	TRBJ2-5	CASSFPNSGPTGETQYF	TGTGCCAGCAGTTTCCCTAACTCGGGGCCGACAGGGGAGACCCAGTACTTC
TRBV20-1	TRBD1	NA	TRBJ2-2	CSASDRGRPGELFF	TGCAGTGCTAGTGACAGGGGCAGGCCCGGGGAGCTGTTTTTT
TRBV21-1	NA	NA	TRBJ1-5	CASSKAHKGTDSNQPQHF	TGTGCCAGCAGCAAAGCCCACAAAGGGACAGATAGCAATCAGCCCCAGCATTTT
TRBV6-5	NA	once	TRBJ2-2	CASTLPERGELFF	TGTGCCAGCACCCTCCCCGAGCGCGGGGAGCTGTTTTTT
TRBV7-8	TRBD1	NA	TRBJ1-2	CASSLGPDRAGYTF	TGTGCCAGCAGCTTAGGGCCAGACAGGGCTGGCTACACCTTC
TRBV12-3/TRBV12-4	NA	once	TRBJ2-2	CASSFGAGGELFF	TGTGCCAGCAGTTTTGGGGCCGGCGGGGAGCTGTTTTTT
TRBV5-1	NA	NA	TRBJ2-6	CASSFTQGGGGANVLTF	TGCGCCAGCAGCTTTACACAGGGCGGCGGTGGGGCCAACGTCCTGACTTTC
TRBV5-1	NA	NA	TRBJ1-3	CASSARGIAGNTIYF	TGCGCCAGCAGCGCCCGGGGGATAGCTGGAAACACCATATATTTT
TRBV19	TRBD2	NA	TRBJ2-1	CASSFLRGGGGYNEQFF	TGTGCCAGTAGTTTCCTCCGCGGGGGTGGGGGTTACAATGAGCAGTTCTTC
TRBV19	NA	NA	TRBJ2-5	CASSPPTARQETQYF	TGTGCCAGTAGCCCTCCGACGGCGCGGCAAGAGACCCAGTACTTC
TRBV7-2	TRBD2	few	TRBJ2-2	CASSFRGGAGTGELFF	TGTGCCAGCAGCTTCCGGGGGGGCGCGGGGACCGGGGAGCTGTTTTTT
TRBV18	TRBD1	NA	TRBJ1-1	CASPNPTGDGTEAFF	TGTGCCAGCCCGAACCCGACAGGGGATGGCACTGAAGCTTTCTTT
TRBV30	TRBD1	NA	TRBJ1-5	CAYGGTGRNQPQHF	TGTGCCTATGGAGGGACAGGTCGGAATCAGCCCCAGCATTTT
TRBV29-1	NA	NA	TRBJ2-2	CSGRGTGELFF	TGCAGCGGTCGGGGGACCGGGGAGCTGTTTTTT
TRBV7-2	NA	NA	TRBJ1-1	CASSLEGTGLSEAFF	TGTGCCAGCAGCTTAGAGGGAACAGGGTTGTCTGAAGCTTTCTTT
TRBV6-1	TRBD2	NA	TRBJ2-7	CASSEQPSGRVGYEQYF	TGTGCCAGCAGTGAGCAGCCTAGCGGGAGGGTAGGATACGAGCAGTACTTC
TRBV29-1	TRBD2	NA	TRBJ2-5	CSVGPGLAGETQYF	TGCAGCGTTGGGCCGGGACTAGCGGGGGAGACCCAGTACTTC
TRBV5-1	TRBD1	NA	TRBJ2-3	CASSLVGQDTDTQYF	TGCGCCAGCAGCTTGGTAGGACAGGACACAGATACGCAGTATTTT
TRBV5-8	NA	few	TRBJ1-2	CASSPLQGGVDGYTF	TGTGCCAGCAGCCCCCTGCAGGGAGGCGTAGATGGCTACACCTTC
TRBV9	NA	NA	TRBJ2-1	CASSVGSGSPFF	NA
TRBV5-5	NA	once	TRBJ1-6	CASSSPRGDSPLHF	TGTGCCAGCAGCTCCCCCCGGGGGGATTCACCCCTCCACTTT
TRBV9	TRBD1	NA	TRBJ1-2	CASSDPTGGVFYGYTF	TGTGCCAGCAGCGATCCTACAGGGGGGGTATTTTATGGCTACACCTTC
TRBV19	NA	once	TRBJ2-7	CASSQAYEQYF	TGTGCCAGTAGTCAGGCCTACGAGCAGTACTTC
TRBV15	NA	NA	TRBJ1-3	CATSRADSLSGNTIYF	TGTGCCACCAGCAGAGCGGACAGCCTCTCTGGAAACACCATATATTTT
TRBV5-1	TRBD2	NA	TRBJ2-3	CASSDRLAGVTDTQYF	TGCGCCAGCAGCGACCGACTAGCGGGGGTCACAGATACGCAGTATTTT
TRBV5-6	NA	few	TRBJ2-5	CASTGQRNLPQYF	TGTGCCAGCACCGGACAGAGAAATCTTCCCCAGTACTTC
TRBV30	NA	NA	TRBJ1-6	CAWSMTVPPLHF	TGTGCCTGGAGCATGACAGTTCCACCCCTCCACTTT
TRBV25-1	TRBD1	NA	TRBJ2-7	CASRTGSSDEQYF	TGTGCCAGCCGGACAGGTTCCTCTGACGAGCAGTACTTC
TRBV15	NA	NA	TRBJ2-6	CATSGQSSGANVLTF	TGTGCCACCAGCGGGCAGAGCTCTGGGGCCAACGTCCTGACTTTC
TRBV3-1/TRBV3-2	TRBD2	NA	TRBJ2-1	CASSPRTSGYNEQFF	TGTGCCAGCAGCCCCCGGACTAGCGGCTACAATGAGCAGTTCTTC
TRBV30	NA	once	TRBJ1-6	CAWSQNLSPLHF	TGTGCCTGGAGTCAGAACCTTTCACCCCTCCACTTT
TRBV28	NA	NA	TRBJ2-5	CASSLFTGFRKTQYF	TGTGCCAGCAGTTTGTTTACAGGGTTCAGGAAGACCCAGTACTTC
TRBV4-2	NA	NA	TRBJ1-1	CASSQEWAQNTEAFF	TGTGCCAGCAGCCAAGAATGGGCACAGAACACTGAAGCTTTCTTT
TRBV5-1	NA	NA	TRBJ1-1	CASSSGPQGTNTEAFF	TGCGCCAGCAGCTCCGGACCTCAGGGGACGAACACTGAAGCTTTCTTT